This paragraph reports one TCR beta chain. Its antigen is not identified. Use of 60 Vbeta and 13 Jbeta primers characterized the PCR. Some clones are missing from TCRdb's copy, which holds only in-frame ones; the method was immunoSEQ multiplex PCR. The profile shows around 140,000 clones, 60% to 85% of them singletons. These data originate in a study of cytomegalovirus exposure and HLA in healthy donors. Study-wide results and limits: Further analysis, carried out later, found HLA-associated TCR beta chains more clonally expanded than equally common other chains. Accurate HLA-A and HLA-B prediction from TCR beta sequences was reported for most subjects. The classifier, whose performance was assessed in both the original and validation cohorts, reportedly diagnosed cytomegalovirus status with high specificity and sensitivity.

The CDR3 loop spans 16 amino acids. After removal of 3 bases from V and 9 bases from J, the junction contained 11 bases not matched to a gene. From germline, CDR1 is MGHDK and CDR2 SYGVNS. The origin of this receptor is a female donor in good health and CMV-seropositive. J is TRBJ1-6 and V is TRBV25-1; 7 bases align to TRBD1. The source material was PBMCs. The CDR3 nucleotides read TGTGCCAGCAGTGACGGTAGGGGGCCTACTACTTCACCCCTCCACTTT. The encoded protein is CASSDGRGPTTSPLHF. The full variable domain, rest sourced from reference TRBV25-1 and TRBJ1-6, is EADIYQTPRYLVIGTGKKITLECSQTMGHDKMYWYQQDPGMELHLIHYSYGVNSTEKGDLSSESTVSRIRTEHFPLTLESARPSHTSQYLCASSDGRGPTTSPLHFGNGTRLTVT.